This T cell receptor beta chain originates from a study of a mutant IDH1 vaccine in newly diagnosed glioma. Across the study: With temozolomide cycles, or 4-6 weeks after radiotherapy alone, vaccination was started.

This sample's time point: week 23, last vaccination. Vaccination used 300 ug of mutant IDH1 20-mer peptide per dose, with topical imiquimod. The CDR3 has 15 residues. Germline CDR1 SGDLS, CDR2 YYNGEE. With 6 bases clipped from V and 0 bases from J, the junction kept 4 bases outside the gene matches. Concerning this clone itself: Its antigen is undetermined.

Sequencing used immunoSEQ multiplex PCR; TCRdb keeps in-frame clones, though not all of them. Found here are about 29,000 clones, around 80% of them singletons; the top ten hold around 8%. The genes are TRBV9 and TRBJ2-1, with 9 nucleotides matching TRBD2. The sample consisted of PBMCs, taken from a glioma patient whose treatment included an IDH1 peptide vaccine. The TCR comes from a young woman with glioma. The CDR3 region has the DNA TGTGCCAGCACGCTGACTAGCGGCTCCTACAATGAGCAGTTCTTC. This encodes CASTLTSGSYNEQFF.